This TCR beta chain derives from a study of T cell repertoires in cytomegalovirus infection. Study-level background: Public signatures in TCR beta pointed to CMV infection and matching HLA type.

The CDR3 contains 13 residues. With 2 bases removed from V and 7 bases from J, the gap between germline ends came to 9 bases. Looked up from germline, CDR1 is MNHEY and CDR2 is SMNVEV (reference sequence). TCRdb passed the reads through MiXCR, listing each CDR3 protein once. Of 76,000 or so distinct CDR3 sequences in the sample, around 3.5% were seen once. The table lists this clonotype with many counts. Antigen unknown. Regarding the study as a whole: HLA-C-restricted CMV-specific TCR beta clonotypes prevailed in the ex vivo response. Individuals carrying CMV plus the relevant HLA were identified by cumulative frequency of public TCR beta families.

The receptor comes from a human donor in good health (CMV status not recorded). Some clones in this sample may be carry-over from other donors' samples. The V and J genes are TRBV27 and TRBJ2-1; D ambiguous. The sequenced material came from PBMCs. The CDR3 bases are TGTGCCAGCAGTTTAAGCAGAATTAATGAGCAGTTCTTC. Residues: CASSLSRINEQFF.